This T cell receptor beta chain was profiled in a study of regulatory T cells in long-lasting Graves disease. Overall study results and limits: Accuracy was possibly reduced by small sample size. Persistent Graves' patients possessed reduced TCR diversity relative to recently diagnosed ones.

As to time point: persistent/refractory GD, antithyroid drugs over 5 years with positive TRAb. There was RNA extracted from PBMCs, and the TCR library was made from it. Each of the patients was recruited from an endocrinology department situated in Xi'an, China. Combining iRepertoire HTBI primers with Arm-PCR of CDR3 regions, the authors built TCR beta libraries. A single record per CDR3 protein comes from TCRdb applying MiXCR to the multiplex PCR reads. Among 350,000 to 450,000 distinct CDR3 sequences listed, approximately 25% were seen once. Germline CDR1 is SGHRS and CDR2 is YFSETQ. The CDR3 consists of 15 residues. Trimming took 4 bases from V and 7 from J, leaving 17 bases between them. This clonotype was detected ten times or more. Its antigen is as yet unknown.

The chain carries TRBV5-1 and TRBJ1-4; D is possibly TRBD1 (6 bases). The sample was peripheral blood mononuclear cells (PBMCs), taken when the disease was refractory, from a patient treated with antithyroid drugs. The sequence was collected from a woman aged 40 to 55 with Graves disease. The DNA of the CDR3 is TGCGCCAGCAGCACTGGGGGCCAGGTCGCTGAAAAACTGTTTTTT. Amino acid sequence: CASSTGGQVAEKLFF. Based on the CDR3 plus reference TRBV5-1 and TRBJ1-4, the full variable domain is KAGVTQTPRYLIKTRGQQVTLSCSPISGHRSVSWYQQTPGQGLQFLFEYFSETQRNKGNFPGRFSGRQFSNSRSEMNVSTLELGDSALYLCASSTGGQVAEKLFFGSGTQLSVL.